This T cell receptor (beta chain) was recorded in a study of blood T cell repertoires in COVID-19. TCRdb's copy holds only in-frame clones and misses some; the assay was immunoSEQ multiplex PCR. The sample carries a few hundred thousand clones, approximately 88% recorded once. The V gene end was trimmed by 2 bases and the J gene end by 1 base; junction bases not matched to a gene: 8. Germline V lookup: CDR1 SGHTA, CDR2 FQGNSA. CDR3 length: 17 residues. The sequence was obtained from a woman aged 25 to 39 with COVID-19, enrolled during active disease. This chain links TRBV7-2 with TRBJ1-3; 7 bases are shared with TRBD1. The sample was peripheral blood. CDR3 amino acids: CASSLSPPGGSGNTIYF. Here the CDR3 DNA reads TGTGCCAGCAGCTTAAGTCCCCCAGGGGGATCTGGAAACACCATATATTTT.